The rows below give T cell receptor beta chains drawn from one sample of a study of cytomegalovirus exposure and HLA in healthy donors. Repertoires were generated with immunoSEQ multiplex PCR, while TCRdb's copy carries only in-frame clones and drops some. The repertoire holds tens of thousands of clones, less than 80% seen once, with about 12% in the top ten. Sequencing used PBMCs. The receptors here all came from a woman aged 40 to 50 in good health and CMV-seropositive. CDR3s include the opening cysteine and the closing phenylalanine or tryptophan. D genes are given only for firm matches. Not all rows give a size; the values are once, few, many and, for expanded clones, a class.

j_call	d_call	v_call	cdr3_length	clone_size	cdr3_nt	cdr3_aa
TRBJ2-3	TRBD2	TRBV28	13	NA	TGTGCCAGCAGACTTAGCGGGGCAGATACGCAGTATTTT	CASRLSGADTQYF
TRBJ1-1	NA	TRBV18	15	NA	TGTGCCAGCTCACCAAGACAGTTAATGAACACTGAAGCTTTCTTT	CASSPRQLMNTEAFF
TRBJ2-2	NA	TRBV19	14	once	TGTGCCAGTAGTAACACGGAGGACACCGGGGAGCTGTTTTTT	CASSNTEDTGELFF
TRBJ1-3	NA	TRBV5-4	14	few	TGTGCCAGCAGCTTGGATAGCTCTGGAAACACCATATATTTT	CASSLDSSGNTIYF
TRBJ2-1	TRBD1	TRBV11-3	17	NA	TGTGCCAGCAGCTTAGGTACCGGGACAGGATTTTACAATGAGCAGTTCTTC	CASSLGTGTGFYNEQFF
TRBJ1-4	TRBD1	TRBV6-1	15	NA	TGTGCCAGCAGGACGGACAGGGCCGCTAATGAAAAACTGTTTTTT	CASRTDRAANEKLFF
TRBJ1-6	TRBD1	TRBV5-6	19	NA	TGTGCCAGCAGCCCGGGGACAGGGGCCGACCCCCCTTATAATTCACCCCTCCACTTT	CASSPGTGADPPYNSPLHF
TRBJ2-2	NA	TRBV30	11	NA	TGTGCCTGGAGTTTATTAGAGGAGCTGTTTTTT	CAWSLLEELFF
TRBJ1-4	TRBD1	TRBV2	12	NA	TGTGCCAGCGGGACAGGTCGTGAAAAACTGTTTTTT	CASGTGREKLFF
TRBJ2-1	TRBD2	TRBV5-5	15	NA	TGTGCCAGCAGTTCTAGCGGGGGGGTAGTCAGTGAGCAGTTCTTC	CASSSSGGVVSEQFF
TRBJ2-1	TRBD2	TRBV27	15	NA	TGTGCCAGCCAAACAATGGGGCGGGGGAGTTCCGAGCAGTTCTTC	CASQTMGRGSSEQFF
TRBJ2-3	TRBD2	TRBV5-4	16	NA	TGTGCCAGCACCTCAGACGGGGGGGCCGCCACAGATACGCAGTATTTT	CASTSDGGAATDTQYF
TRBJ2-1	TRBD2	TRBV7-9	15	few	TGTGCCAGCAGCTTAGTAGCGGGGGGCTACAATGAGCAGTTCTTC	CASSLVAGGYNEQFF
TRBJ1-2	NA	TRBV7-8	13	NA	TGTGCCAGCAGCTTAGGGGCAGGGGACGGCTACACCTTC	CASSLGAGDGYTF
TRBJ1-2	NA	TRBV5-1	15	NA	TGCGCCAGCAGCCAGGCGGGGAGCCCTAACTATGGCTACACCTTC	CASSQAGSPNYGYTF
TRBJ2-7	TRBD1	TRBV4-1	17	once	TGCGCCAGCAGCCAAGTACAGGGGGCCGGGACCTCCTACGAGCAGTACTTC	CASSQVQGAGTSYEQYF
TRBJ2-3	NA	TRBV7-9	13	NA	TGTGCCAGCAGCCGGCAGGAGGGCGATACGCAGTATTTT	CASSRQEGDTQYF
TRBJ1-5	NA	TRBV15	13	NA	TGTGCCACCAGCAGAGACAAAATTCAGCCCCAGCATTTT	CATSRDKIQPQHF
TRBJ1-4	TRBD1	TRBV5-1	15	once	TGCGCCAGCAGCTCGACAGGGTCCGCTAATGAAAAACTGTTTTTT	CASSSTGSANEKLFF
TRBJ2-5	TRBD2	TRBV2	16	few	TGTGCCAGCAGTGAGAAAATGAGCGGGGGGGCGGAGACCCAGTACTTC	CASSEKMSGGAETQYF
TRBJ2-7	TRBD2	TRBV7-3	15	few	TGTGCCAGCAGCTTTCGCGGACTAGCGGAAGGCGAGCAGTACTTC	CASSFRGLAEGEQYF
TRBJ1-6	NA	TRBV6-5	13	NA	TGTGCCAGCATAGGGGAACCTGGATCACCCCTCCACTTT	CASIGEPGSPLHF
TRBJ1-6	TRBD1	TRBV5-4	14	NA	TGTGCCAGCAGCTTTGGCAGGGGGAATTCACCCCTCCACTTT	CASSFGRGNSPLHF
TRBJ2-4	TRBD2	TRBV7-2	17	NA	TGTGCCAGCAGCTTAAGACTAGCGGGACAAGCCAAAAACATTCAGTACTTC	CASSLRLAGQAKNIQYF
TRBJ2-7	NA	TRBV10-2	15	few	TGCGCCAGCAGTGAGTCCCCAGACAGCTCCTACGAGCAGTACTTC	CASSESPDSSYEQYF
TRBJ2-7	TRBD1	TRBV11-3	15	few	TGTGCCAGCAGCCCCCCCGGGACAGGGAGCTACGAGCAGTACTTC	CASSPPGTGSYEQYF
TRBJ1-5	NA	TRBV21-1	16	NA	TGTGCCAGCAGCAAATCCAGGATACAGCTCAATCAGCCCCAGCATTTT	CASSKSRIQLNQPQHF
TRBJ1-1	TRBD1	TRBV7-9	16	NA	TGTGCCAGCAGGACGGGACAGGGGGCAGGGAACACTGAAGCTTTCTTT	CASRTGQGAGNTEAFF
TRBJ1-1	TRBD1	TRBV30	13	NA	TGTGCCTGGAGCCGACAGGGATTCGCTGAAGCTTTCTTT	CAWSRQGFAEAFF
TRBJ2-7	TRBD2	TRBV7-2	16	once	TGTGCCAGCAGCTCCAGGTGGGGGGGGAGTGGGGGCGAGCAGTACTTC	CASSSRWGGSGGEQYF
TRBJ1-5	NA	TRBV15	13	NA	TGTGCCACCAGCAGAGTGAGCGGACAGCCCCAGCATTTT	CATSRVSGQPQHF
TRBJ2-1	TRBD2	TRBV5-6	15	few	TGTGCCAGCAGCACTAGCGGGGGGGCTTACAATGAGCAGTTCTTC	CASSTSGGAYNEQFF
TRBJ1-4	TRBD1	TRBV5-1	14	NA	TGCGCCAGCAGCCTGGACAGGGGAGGTGAAAAACTGTTTTTT	CASSLDRGGEKLFF
TRBJ2-2	TRBD2	TRBV11-3	16	NA	TGTGCCAGCAGAGAGATAGCGGGGGGGCCCTCCGGGGAGCTGTTTTTT	CASREIAGGPSGELFF
TRBJ1-5	NA	TRBV9	15	NA	TGTGCCAGCAGCGTAGGAACAGGGTACAATCAGCCCCAGCATTTT	CASSVGTGYNQPQHF